The next 13 T cell receptor beta chains were all read from a single sample in a study of graft-versus-host responses after intestinal transplantation. The table came from immunoSEQ multiplex PCR; TCRdb's copy has only in-frame clones and leaves some out. Among around 19,000 clones listed, approximately 35% were seen once. This sample comprised alloreactive CD4+ T cells from a mixed lymphocyte reaction culture, obtained before transplantation. Regarding subset: CFSE-low proliferating T cells sorted from roughly 6-day pre-transplant mixed lymphocyte reaction (GvH or HvG direction). The receptors derive from a human patient who was an organ donor for intestinal transplantation.

Only a few counts were recorded for this clone. This chain uses TRBV2 with TRBJ2-5; TRBD2 is a possible D gene (5 bases). The CDR3 spans 14 residues. Germline V gene lookup returns CDR1 SNHLY and CDR2 FYNNEI. V lost 6 bases to trimming and J lost 5 bases, with 16 bases between them. CDR3 sequence (DNA): TGTGCCAGCAGCCGTGCCAGCGGAGCTGAGACCCAGTACTTC. This codes for CASSRASGAETQYF. The entire variable domain, with the rest obtained from reference TRBV2 and TRBJ2-5, is as follows: EPEVTQTPSHQVTQMGQEVILRCVPISNHLYFYWYRQILGQKVEFLVSFYNNEISEKSEIFDDQFSVERPDGSNFTLKIRSTKLEDSAMYFCASSRASGAETQYFGPGTRLLVL.

The genes are TRBV9 and TRBJ2-2, with a possible D match to TRBD2 (6 bases). Trimming removed 4 bases at V and 3 bases at J, with 19 bases between. The CDR3 consists of 17 residues. Germline V gene lookup returns CDR1 SGDLS and CDR2 YYNGEE. The CDR3 protein is CASSPTRGGADTGELFF. DNA for the CDR3: TGTGCCAGCAGCCCCACCCGAGGAGGGGCAGACACCGGGGAGCTGTTTTTT. The full variable domain, its missing parts supplied by reference TRBV9 and TRBJ2-2, is DSGVTQTPKHLITATGQRVTLRCSPRSGDLSVYWYQQSLDQGLQFLIQYYNGEERAKGNILERFSAQQFPDLHSELNLSSLELGDSALYFCASSPTRGGADTGELFFGEGSRLTVL.

The chain combines TRBV4-3 with TRBJ2-3, with D uncertain. V lost 0 bases to trimming and J lost 2 bases, with 12 bases between them. Germline V gene sequence: CDR1 LGHNA, CDR2 YSLEER. The CDR3 runs 16 residues. In nucleotides, the CDR3 is TGCGCCAGCAGCCAAGATAGAGGATCCCCCACAGATACGCAGTATTTT. Protein: CASSQDRGSPTDTQYF.

This clone was seen more than once but under ten times. The chain joins TRBV19 to TRBJ2-6; D is perhaps TRBD2 (5 bases). This CDR3 region has 16 residues. V lost 1 base to trimming and J lost 3 bases, with 10 bases between them. CDR1 is LNHDA and CDR2 is SQIVND in the germline V gene (reference sequence). In nucleotides, the CDR3 is TGTGCCAGTAGTATAGTCGGGGTATTTGGGGCCAACGTCCTGACTTTC. Protein: CASSIVGVFGANVLTF.

This clone was observed a few times. This sequence joins TRBV4-2 and TRBJ2-4; the D gene is possibly TRBD2 (5 bases). Germline CDR1 reads LGHNA; CDR2 reads YNFKEQ. Deletions cut 0 bases from V and 0 bases from J, with 6 bases between. This CDR3 region has 15 residues. CDR3 protein: CASSQEGLAKNIQYF. Written as DNA, the CDR3 is TGTGCCAGCAGCCAAGAAGGACTAGCCAAAAACATTCAGTACTTC.

CDR3 nucleotides: TGCAGCGGTGGAAACGCAGATACGCAGTATTTT. It yields the protein CSGGNADTQYF. The J gene is TRBJ2-3, the V gene TRBV29-1; no firm D call. The CDR3 covers 11 residues. The V and J ends lost 7 bases and 4 bases respectively, with 9 bases between them. In germline, CDR1 is SQVTM, CDR2 ANQGSEA.

In nucleotides, the CDR3 is TGTGCCAGCAGCCCACAGGGCATTAGGACTCTATACTCCTACGAGCAGTACTTC. Protein: CASSPQGIRTLYSYEQYF. This chain connects TRBV9 to TRBJ2-7, with D tentatively TRBD1 (6 bases). From germline, CDR1 is SGDLS and CDR2 YYNGEE. V was clipped by 4 bases and J by 0 bases, with 23 bases between them. This CDR3 spans 18 amino acids.

The chain combines TRBV7-8 with TRBJ1-2; 7 bases match TRBD1. Trimming cost V 1 base and J 3 bases; bases outside gene matches: 5. This CDR3 spans 15 amino acids. CDR1 is SGHVS, CDR2 FQNEAQ, per germline. CDR3 sequence (DNA): TGTGCCAGCAGCTTAGACGAGGGGGCGGACTATGGCTACACCTTC. Protein product: CASSLDEGADYGYTF.

This clone was observed a handful of times. The chain recombines TRBV6-5 with TRBJ2-1; tentative D call: TRBD1 (6 bases). This CDR3 is built from 15 residues. V was trimmed by 8 bases and J by 3 bases, leaving 17 bases between them. Per germline, CDR1 MNHEY and CDR2 SVGAGI. The CDR3, as DNA: TGTGCCAGCCTGGGGGCCAGGGCATACTACAATGAGCAGTTCTTC. Translating gives CASLGARAYYNEQFF.

The CDR3 DNA follows: TGTGCCAGCACAGGGTTCCCAGATACGCAGTATTTT. Translating it yields CASTGFPDTQYF. The chain carries TRBV6-1 and TRBJ2-3; TRBD1 is a possible D gene (5 bases). The V end lost 7 bases, the J end lost 4 bases, and 9 bases lay between the germline ends. CDR1 MNHNS and CDR2 SASEGT come from the germline V gene. The CDR3 loop spans 12 amino acids.

The V and J genes are TRBV7-7 and TRBJ2-5; 7 bases are a match to TRBD1. This CDR3 has 14 amino acids. Germline values: CDR1 SSHAT, CDR2 FNYEAQ (reference sequence). V gave up 5 bases and J gave up 1 base; unmatched junction bases: 4. The CDR3 DNA follows: TGTGCCAGCAGCCCGACAGGGATCCAAGAGACCCAGTACTTC. Amino acid sequence: CASSPTGIQETQYF.

The CDR3 sequence: CASSLPQGNTIYF. CDR3 sequence (DNA): TGCGCCAGCAGCTTACCACAGGGAAACACCATATATTTT. J is TRBJ1-3 and V is TRBV5-1; D remains ambiguous. CDR1 and CDR2 (germline): SGHRS, YFSETQ. With 2 bases removed from V and 4 bases from J, the gap between germline ends came to 7 bases. The CDR3 runs to 13 residues.

The rearrangement uses TRBV10-2 and TRBJ1-1; D is possibly TRBD1 (5 bases). Trimming pared 7 bases from V and 7 bases from J, leaving 13 bases between. Germline V gene lookup returns CDR1 WSHSY and CDR2 SAAADI. The CDR3 contains 12 residues. The CDR3 DNA reads as TGCGCCAGCAAACGATTCGGGGGTGAAGCTTTCTTT. This sequence encodes CASKRFGGEAFF.